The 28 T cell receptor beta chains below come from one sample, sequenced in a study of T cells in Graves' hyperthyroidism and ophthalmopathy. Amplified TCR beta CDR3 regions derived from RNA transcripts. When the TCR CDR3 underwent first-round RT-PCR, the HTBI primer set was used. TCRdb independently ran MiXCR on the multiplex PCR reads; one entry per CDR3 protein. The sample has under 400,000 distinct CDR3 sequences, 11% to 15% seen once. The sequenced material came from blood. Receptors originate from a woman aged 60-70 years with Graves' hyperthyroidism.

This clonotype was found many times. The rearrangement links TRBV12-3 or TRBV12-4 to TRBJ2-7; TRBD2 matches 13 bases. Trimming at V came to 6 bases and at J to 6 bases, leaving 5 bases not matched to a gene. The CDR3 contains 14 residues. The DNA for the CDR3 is TGTGCCAGCAGACCGGGACTAGCGGGATCCGAGCAGTACTTC. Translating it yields CASRPGLAGSEQYF.

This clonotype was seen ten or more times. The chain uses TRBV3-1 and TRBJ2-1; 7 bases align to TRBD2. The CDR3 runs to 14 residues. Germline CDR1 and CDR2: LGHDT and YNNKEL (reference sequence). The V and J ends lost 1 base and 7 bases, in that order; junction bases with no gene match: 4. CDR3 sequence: CASSQGDSGNEQFF. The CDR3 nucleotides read TGTGCCAGCAGCCAAGGGGATAGCGGGAATGAGCAGTTCTTC.

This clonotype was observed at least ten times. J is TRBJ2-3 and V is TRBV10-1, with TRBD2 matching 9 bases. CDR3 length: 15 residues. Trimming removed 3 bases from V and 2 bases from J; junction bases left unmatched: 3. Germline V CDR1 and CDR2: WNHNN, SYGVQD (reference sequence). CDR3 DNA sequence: TGCGCCAGCAGTGATCCTAGCGGGAACACAGATACGCAGTATTTT. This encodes CASSDPSGNTDTQYF.

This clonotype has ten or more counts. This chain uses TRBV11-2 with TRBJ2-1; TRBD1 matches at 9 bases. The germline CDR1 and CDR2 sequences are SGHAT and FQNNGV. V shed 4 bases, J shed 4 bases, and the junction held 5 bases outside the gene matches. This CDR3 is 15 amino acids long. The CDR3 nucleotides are TGTGCCAGCAGCTCGCGGGACAGGGTTTACAATGAGCAGTTCTTC. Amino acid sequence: CASSSRDRVYNEQFF. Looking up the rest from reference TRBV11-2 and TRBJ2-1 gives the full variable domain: EAGVAQSPRYKIIEKRQSVAFWCNPISGHATLYWYQQILGQGPKLLIQFQNNGVVDDSQLPKDRFSAERLKGVDSTLKIQPAKLEDSAVYLCASSSRDRVYNEQFFGPGTRLTVL.

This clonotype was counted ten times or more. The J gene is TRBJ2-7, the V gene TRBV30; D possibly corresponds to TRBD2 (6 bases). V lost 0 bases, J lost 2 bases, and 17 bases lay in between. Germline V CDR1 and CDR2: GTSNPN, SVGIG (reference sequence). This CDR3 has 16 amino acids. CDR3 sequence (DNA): TGTGCCTGGAGTGTACATTTGGAGCGGGCGACCTACGAGCAGTACTTC. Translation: CAWSVHLERATYEQYF.

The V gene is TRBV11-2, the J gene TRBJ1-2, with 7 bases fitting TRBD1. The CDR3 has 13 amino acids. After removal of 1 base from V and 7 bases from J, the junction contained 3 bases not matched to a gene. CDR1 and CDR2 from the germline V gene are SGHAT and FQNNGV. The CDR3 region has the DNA TGTGCCAGCAGCTTAGGGGCAGGGGGTGGCTACACCTTC. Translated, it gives CASSLGAGGGYTF.

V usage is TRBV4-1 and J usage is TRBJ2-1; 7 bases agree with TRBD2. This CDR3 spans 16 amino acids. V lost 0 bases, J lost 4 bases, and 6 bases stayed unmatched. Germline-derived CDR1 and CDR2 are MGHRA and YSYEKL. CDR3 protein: CASSQDRSGIYNEQFF. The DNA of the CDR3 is TGCGCCAGCAGCCAAGATCGGAGCGGGATTTACAATGAGCAGTTCTTC.

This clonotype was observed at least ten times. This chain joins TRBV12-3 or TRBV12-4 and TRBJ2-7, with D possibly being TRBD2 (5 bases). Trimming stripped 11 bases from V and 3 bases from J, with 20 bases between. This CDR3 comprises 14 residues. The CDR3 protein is CAVSLGLRNYEQYF. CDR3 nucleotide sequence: TGTGCCGTCAGCCTTGGACTCCGAAACTACGAGCAGTACTTC.

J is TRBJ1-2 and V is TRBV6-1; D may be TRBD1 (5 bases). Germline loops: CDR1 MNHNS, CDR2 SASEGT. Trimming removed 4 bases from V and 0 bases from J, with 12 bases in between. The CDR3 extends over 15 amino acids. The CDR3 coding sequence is TGTGCCAGCAGTGCTTCCCAGGGAGCTAACTATGGCTACACCTTC. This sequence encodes CASSASQGANYGYTF.

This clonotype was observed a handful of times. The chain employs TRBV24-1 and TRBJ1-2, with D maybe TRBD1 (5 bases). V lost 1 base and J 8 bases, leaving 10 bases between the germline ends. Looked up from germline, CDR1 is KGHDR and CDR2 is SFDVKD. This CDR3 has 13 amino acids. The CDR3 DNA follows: TGTGCCACCAGTGATTTCCCAGGGCGAGGCTACACCTTC. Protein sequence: CATSDFPGRGYTF.

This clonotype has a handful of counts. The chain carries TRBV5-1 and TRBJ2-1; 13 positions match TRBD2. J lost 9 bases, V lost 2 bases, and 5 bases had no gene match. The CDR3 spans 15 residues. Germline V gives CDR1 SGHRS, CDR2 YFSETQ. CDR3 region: CASSFGLAGDGEQFF. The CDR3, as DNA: TGCGCCAGCAGCTTTGGACTAGCGGGGGATGGTGAGCAGTTCTTC.

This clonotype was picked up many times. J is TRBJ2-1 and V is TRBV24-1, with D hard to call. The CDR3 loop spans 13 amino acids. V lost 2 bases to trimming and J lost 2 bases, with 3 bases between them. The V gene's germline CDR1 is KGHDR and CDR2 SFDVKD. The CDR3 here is CATSDSPYNEQFF. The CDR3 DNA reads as TGTGCCACCAGTGATTCTCCCTACAATGAGCAGTTCTTC.

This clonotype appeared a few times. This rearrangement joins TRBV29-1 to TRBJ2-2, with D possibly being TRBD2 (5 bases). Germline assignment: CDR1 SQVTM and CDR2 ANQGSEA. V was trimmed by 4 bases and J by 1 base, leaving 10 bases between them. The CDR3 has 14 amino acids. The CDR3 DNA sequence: TGCAGCGTTGGAGGTCGGGGGAACACCGGGGAGCTGTTTTTT. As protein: CSVGGRGNTGELFF.

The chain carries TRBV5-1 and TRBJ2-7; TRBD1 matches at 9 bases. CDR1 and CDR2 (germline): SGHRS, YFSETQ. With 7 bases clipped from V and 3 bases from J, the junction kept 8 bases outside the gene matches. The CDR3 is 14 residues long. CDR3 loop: CASRPGTGNYEQYF. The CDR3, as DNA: TGCGCCAGCCGCCCCGGGACAGGGAACTACGAGCAGTACTTC.

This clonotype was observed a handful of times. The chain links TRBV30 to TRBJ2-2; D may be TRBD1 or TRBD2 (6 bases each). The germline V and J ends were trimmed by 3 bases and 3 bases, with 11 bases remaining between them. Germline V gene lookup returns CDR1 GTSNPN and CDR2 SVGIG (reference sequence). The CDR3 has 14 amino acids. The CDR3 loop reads CAWSKRGDTGELFF. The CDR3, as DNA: TGTGCCTGGAGCAAAAGGGGGGACACCGGGGAGCTGTTTTTT.

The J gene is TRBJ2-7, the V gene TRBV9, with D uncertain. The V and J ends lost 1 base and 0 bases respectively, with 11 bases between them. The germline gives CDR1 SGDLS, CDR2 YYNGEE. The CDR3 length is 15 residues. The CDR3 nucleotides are TGTGCCAGCAGCGTAATGATTTGCAACTCCTACGAGCAGTACTTC. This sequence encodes CASSVMICNSYEQYF.

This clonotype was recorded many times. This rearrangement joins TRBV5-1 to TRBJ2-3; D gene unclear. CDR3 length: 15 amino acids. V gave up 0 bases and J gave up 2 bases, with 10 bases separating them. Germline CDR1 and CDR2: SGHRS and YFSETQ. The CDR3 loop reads CASSLGNSNTDTQYF. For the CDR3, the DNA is TGCGCCAGCAGCTTGGGGAACAGCAACACAGATACGCAGTATTTT. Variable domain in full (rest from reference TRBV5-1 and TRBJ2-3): KAGVTQTPRYLIKTRGQQVTLSCSPISGHRSVSWYQQTPGQGLQFLFEYFSETQRNKGNFPGRFSGRQFSNSRSEMNVSTLELGDSALYLCASSLGNSNTDTQYFGPGTRLTVL.

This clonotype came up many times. The CDR3 nucleotides read TGCGCCAGCAGCTTGGGGGCTATGAACACTGAAGCTTTCTTT. Translated: CASSLGAMNTEAFF. The chain couples TRBV5-1 to TRBJ1-1; D is uncertain. Per germline, CDR1 SGHRS and CDR2 YFSETQ. This CDR3 is 14 amino acids long. V shed 0 bases and J shed 0 bases, with 6 bases lying between them.

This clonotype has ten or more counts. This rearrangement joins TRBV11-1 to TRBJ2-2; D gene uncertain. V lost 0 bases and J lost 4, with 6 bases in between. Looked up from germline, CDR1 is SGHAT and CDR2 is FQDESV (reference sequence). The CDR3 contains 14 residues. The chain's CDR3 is CASSLAGATGELFF. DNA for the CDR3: TGTGCCAGCAGCTTAGCCGGAGCCACCGGGGAGCTGTTTTTT.

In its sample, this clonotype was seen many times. The CDR3 region is CASSPFSGANVLTF. CDR3 sequence (DNA): TGTGCCAGCAGCCCCTTTTCGGGGGCCAACGTCCTGACTTTC. The V and J genes are TRBV11-1 and TRBJ2-6; D gene unclear. The CDR3 loop spans 14 amino acids. Germline lookup yields CDR1 SGHAT and CDR2 FQDESV (reference sequence). The germline V and J ends were trimmed by 5 bases and 4 bases, with 9 bases remaining between them.

The CDR3 DNA follows: TGCAGTCCAAAACCCACAGGGGACCTTCGAGAGACCCAGTACTTC. Translated: CSPKPTGDLRETQYF. The chain carries TRBV20-1 and TRBJ2-5; 7 bases match TRBD1. CDR1 and CDR2 (germline): DFQATT, SNEGSKA (reference sequence). The J segment lost 4 bases and the V segment lost 8 bases, leaving 16 bases of the junction unmatched. This CDR3 comprises 15 residues.

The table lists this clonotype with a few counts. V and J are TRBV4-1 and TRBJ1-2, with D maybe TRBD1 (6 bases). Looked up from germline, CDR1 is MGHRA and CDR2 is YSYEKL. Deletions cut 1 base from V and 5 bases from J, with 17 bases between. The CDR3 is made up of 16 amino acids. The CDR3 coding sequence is TGCGCCAGCAGCCAAGTCGTCAGGGGAACGGATTATGGCTACACCTTC. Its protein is CASSQVVRGTDYGYTF.

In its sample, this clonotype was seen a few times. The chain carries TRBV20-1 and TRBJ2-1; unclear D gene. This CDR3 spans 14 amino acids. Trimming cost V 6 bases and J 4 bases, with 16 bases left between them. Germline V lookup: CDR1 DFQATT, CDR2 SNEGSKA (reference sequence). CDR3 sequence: CSALDPGKYNEQFF. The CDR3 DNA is TGCAGTGCCCTCGACCCAGGCAAATACAATGAGCAGTTCTTC.

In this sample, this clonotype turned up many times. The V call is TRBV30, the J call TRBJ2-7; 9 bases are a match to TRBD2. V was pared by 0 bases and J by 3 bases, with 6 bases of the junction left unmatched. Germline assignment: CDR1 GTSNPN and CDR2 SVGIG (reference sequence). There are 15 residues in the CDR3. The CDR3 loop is CAWSVGLAGNYEQYF. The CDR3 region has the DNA TGTGCCTGGAGTGTAGGTCTAGCGGGGAACTACGAGCAGTACTTC. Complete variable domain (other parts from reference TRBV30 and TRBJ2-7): SQTIHQWPATLVQPVGSPLSLECTVEGTSNPNLYWYRQAAGRGLQLLFYSVGIGQISSEVPQNLSASRPQDRQFILSSKKLLLSDSGFYLCAWSVGLAGNYEQYFGPGTRLTVT.

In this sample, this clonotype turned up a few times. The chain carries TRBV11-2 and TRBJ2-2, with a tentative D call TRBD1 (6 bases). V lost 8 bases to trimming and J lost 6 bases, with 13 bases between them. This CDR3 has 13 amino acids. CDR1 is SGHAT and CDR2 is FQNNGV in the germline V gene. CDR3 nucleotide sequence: TGTGCCAGCGGGGCAGGGGTCGCCGGGGAGCTGTTTTTT. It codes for CASGAGVAGELFF.

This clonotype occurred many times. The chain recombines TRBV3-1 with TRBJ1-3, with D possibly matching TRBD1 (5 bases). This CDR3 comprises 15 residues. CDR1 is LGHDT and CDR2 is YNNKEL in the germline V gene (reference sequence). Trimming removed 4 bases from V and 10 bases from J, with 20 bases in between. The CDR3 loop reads CASSLGTARSRTIYF. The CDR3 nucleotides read TGTGCCAGCAGCCTCGGGACCGCCCGCTCCAGGACCATATATTTT.

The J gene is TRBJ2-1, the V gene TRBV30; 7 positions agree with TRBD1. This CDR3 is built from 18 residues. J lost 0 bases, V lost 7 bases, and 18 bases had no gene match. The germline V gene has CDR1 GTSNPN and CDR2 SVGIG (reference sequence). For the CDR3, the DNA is TGTGCCTATAAGGGACAGCGAAAGATTAAAAGCTCCTACAATGAGCAGTTCTTC. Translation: CAYKGQRKIKSSYNEQFF.

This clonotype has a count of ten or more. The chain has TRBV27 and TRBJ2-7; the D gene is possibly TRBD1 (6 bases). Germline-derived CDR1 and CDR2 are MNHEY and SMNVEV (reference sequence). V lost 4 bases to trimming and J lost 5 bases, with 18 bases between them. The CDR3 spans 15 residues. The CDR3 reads CASSSTGAGDHEQYF. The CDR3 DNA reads TGTGCCAGCAGTTCTACCGGGGCAGGGGACCACGAGCAGTACTTC.